Listed below are T cell receptor beta chains from one sample, sequenced in a study of blood T cell repertoires in COVID-19. TCRdb's table, derived via immunoSEQ multiplex PCR, lists solely in-frame clones and lacks some. Seen here are about 57,000 clones, less than 80% observed once, and the top ten hold more than 3%. Input material: peripheral blood. All receptors derive from a man in his 60s with acute or convalescent COVID-19. The CDR3 runs from the conserved cysteine through the conserved F or W. Each record gives: D gene, J gene, V gene, CDR3 protein, CDR3 DNA. The D gene is left open where the match is weak.

>TRBD2|TRBJ2-1|TRBV20-1
CSAGTSGRQFF
TGCAGTGCCGGGACTAGCGGGAGGCAGTTCTTC
>.|TRBJ1-1|TRBV19
CASTDPSGRRGTEAFF
TGTGCCAGTACTGATCCCTCCGGACGCAGGGGAACTGAAGCTTTCTTT
>.|TRBJ1-4|TRBV5-1
CASSMRSQGANEKLFF
TGCGCCAGCAGCATGAGAAGCCAGGGTGCTAATGAAAAACTGTTTTTT
>.|TRBJ2-1|TRBV30
CAWIPYENSGYNEQFF
TGTGCCTGGATCCCATACGAGAATAGCGGATACAATGAGCAGTTCTTC
>.|TRBJ2-3|TRBV24-1
CATSTGTDTQYF
TGTGCCACCAGCACAGGCACAGATACGCAGTATTTT
>.|TRBJ2-2|TRBV4-3
CASSQEATPRELFF
TGCGCCAGCAGCCAAGAGGCAACACCCCGGGAGCTGTTTTTT
>.|TRBJ2-3|TRBV19
CASSGGGGGTDTQYF
TGTGCCAGTAGTGGCGGAGGAGGTGGCACAGATACGCAGTATTTT
>TRBD2|TRBJ2-7|TRBV7-9
CASSLGLAGGFYEQYF
TGTGCCAGCAGCCTGGGACTAGCGGGAGGTTTTTACGAGCAGTACTTC
>.|TRBJ1-2|TRBV5-6
CASSLGLFLYTF
TGTGCCAGCAGCTTGGGGCTCTTTCTCTACACCTTC
>.|TRBJ1-3|TRBV9
CASSPAGQVETIYF
TGTGCCAGCAGCCCCGCTGGGCAGGTAGAAACCATATATTTT
>TRBD2|TRBJ2-1|TRBV7-6
CASSMGAGVYNEQFF
TGTGCCAGCAGCATGGGAGCGGGAGTATACAATGAGCAGTTCTTC
>.|TRBJ1-3|TRBV7-6
CASSLGPGSGNTIYF
TGTGCCAGCAGCCTAGGACCGGGCTCTGGAAACACCATATATTTT